These 24 T cell receptor beta chains were all obtained from the same sample, sequenced in a study of cytomegalovirus exposure and HLA in healthy donors. It was with 60 Vbeta and 13 Jbeta primers that the PCR ran. The assay was immunoSEQ multiplex PCR, and TCRdb's table has in-frame clones only and misses some. Among fewer than 85,000 clones listed, around two thirds were seen once. The sample taken for sequencing was PBMCs. These TCRs come from a man aged 60 to 75 in good health and CMV-seropositive.

Only one count was recorded for this clone. The V and J genes are TRBV10-2 and TRBJ2-7; 7 bases agree with TRBD2. Per the germline V gene, CDR1 is WSHSY and CDR2 is SAAADI. The CDR3 runs 15 residues. Unmatched junction bases numbered 10, after V lost 8 bases and J lost 0 bases. The CDR3 DNA is TGCGCCAGCCGGACCCCTAGCGGAAACTCCTACGAGCAGTACTTC. Its translation is CASRTPSGNSYEQYF.

This clone was observed a single time. The CDR3 spells CASSVVAAGGAYEQYF. In nucleotides, the CDR3 is TGTGCCAGCAGCGTAGTTGCGGCAGGGGGTGCCTACGAGCAGTACTTC. V and J are TRBV9 and TRBJ2-7; 7 nucleotides align to TRBD1. Germline loops: CDR1 SGDLS, CDR2 YYNGEE. The CDR3 is 16 amino acids. J lost 2 bases, V lost 0 bases, and 8 bases had no gene match.

The chain uses TRBV19 and TRBJ2-1, with 7 bases lining up with TRBD1. The V and J ends lost 6 bases and 9 bases, in that order; junction bases with no gene match: 8. The CDR3 sequence is 13 residues long. Germline CDR1 is LNHDA and CDR2 is SQIVND (reference sequence). CDR3 loop: CASSPDRDPEQFF. The CDR3 DNA reads TGTGCCAGTAGCCCCGACAGGGACCCTGAGCAGTTCTTC.

The chain joins TRBV4-3 to TRBJ1-6; 9 nucleotides line up with TRBD1. The length of the CDR3 is 19 residues. V shed 4 bases and J 2 bases; nucleotides not matched to a gene: 12. CDR1 and CDR2 (germline): LGHNA, YSLEER. CDR3 sequence (DNA): TGCGCCAGCAGCCTTTCCCGGGACAGGGAGAGCGCCTATAATTCACCCCTCCACTTT. It translates to CASSLSRDRESAYNSPLHF.

V gene TRBV11-2 combines with J gene TRBJ2-7; D gene unclear. The CDR3 length is 10 residues. V was cut by 3 bases and J by 7 bases, with 4 bases left in between. From germline, CDR1 is SGHAT and CDR2 FQNNGV. The CDR3 here is CASSFNEQYF. The CDR3 coding sequence is TGTGCCAGCAGCTTTAATGAGCAGTACTTC.

The chain is built from TRBV7-8 and TRBJ1-2; 7 bases match TRBD1. Germline-derived CDR1 and CDR2 are SGHVS and FQNEAQ. V dropped 5 bases and J dropped 3; count of bases not matched to a gene: 6. This CDR3 region has 14 residues. CDR3 nucleotides: TGTGCCAGCAGCGCCCAGGGGGTGGACTATGGCTACACCTTC. Translation: CASSAQGVDYGYTF.

This sequence joins TRBV11-2 and TRBJ2-7, with 11 bases matching TRBD2. The V gene end was trimmed by 6 bases and the J gene end by 3 bases; junction bases not matched to a gene: 10. CDR1 is SGHAT and CDR2 is FQNNGV in the germline V gene. The CDR3 has 16 residues. CDR3 sequence reads: CASRAVTSGGVYEQYF. The CDR3 DNA is TGTGCCAGCAGGGCGGTCACTAGCGGGGGCGTCTACGAGCAGTACTTC.

V gene TRBV11-2 combines with J gene TRBJ1-2; 7 positions match TRBD1. Per germline, CDR1 SGHAT and CDR2 FQNNGV. The CDR3 extends over 12 amino acids. V lost 10 bases and J lost 4; bases outside the gene matches: 6. The chain's CDR3 is CAIRQGSYGYTF. CDR3 coding DNA: TGTGCCATTAGACAGGGATCCTATGGCTACACCTTC.

This clone was observed a handful of times. The CDR3 loop reads CASRTGRNIQYF. In DNA, the CDR3 is TGTGCCAGCAGGACAGGGAGGAACATTCAGTACTTC. The gene calls are TRBV6-6 and TRBJ2-4, with D perhaps TRBD1 (7 bases). The CDR3 covers 12 residues. Trimming removed 6 bases from V and 7 bases from J, with 10 bases in between. Germline V lookup: CDR1 MNHNY, CDR2 SVGAGI (reference sequence).

This sequence joins TRBV2 and TRBJ2-1; 7 bases match TRBD2. Germline loops: CDR1 SNHLY, CDR2 FYNNEI. This CDR3 region has 15 residues. V was clipped by 10 bases and J by 8 bases; unmatched bases: 17. The CDR3 reads CAILVETSWSDEQFF. The CDR3 coding sequence is TGTGCCATCTTAGTTGAGACTAGCTGGTCCGATGAGCAGTTCTTC.

This rearrangement joins TRBV6-5 to TRBJ1-2; D gene unclear. Trimming left V 1 base short and J 2 bases short, with 11 bases between. Germline CDR1 MNHEY, CDR2 SVGAGI. The CDR3 is made up of 15 amino acids. The CDR3 region is CASSYFSPPNYGYTF. CDR3 in DNA: TGTGCCAGCAGTTACTTCTCCCCCCCCAACTATGGCTACACCTTC.

The chain carries TRBV10-3 and TRBJ1-6; D ambiguous. Per germline, CDR1 ENHRY and CDR2 SYGVKD. Trimming stripped 0 bases from V and 12 bases from J, with 6 bases between. The CDR3 totals 12 residues. CDR3 sequence: CAISESPGPLHF. CDR3 bases: TGTGCCATCAGTGAGTCGCCGGGACCCCTCCACTTT.

The CDR3 protein is CASSIGTGLYEQYF. The CDR3 coding sequence is TGTGCCAGTAGTATTGGGACAGGGCTTTACGAGCAGTACTTC. V gene TRBV19 combines with J gene TRBJ2-7, with TRBD1 matching over 9 bases. Unmatched junction bases numbered 4, after V lost 3 bases and J lost 4 bases. Germline V gene sequence: CDR1 LNHDA, CDR2 SQIVND (reference sequence). The CDR3 contains 14 residues.

The rearrangement links TRBV11-2 to TRBJ2-1, with 8 bases identical to TRBD1. V gave up 3 bases and J gave up 5 bases; unmatched junction bases: 6. The CDR3 covers 15 residues. The V gene's germline CDR1 is SGHAT and CDR2 FQNNGV. The DNA of the CDR3 is TGTGCCAGCAGCTTGGGTGGGACAGGTAACAATGAGCAGTTCTTC. This sequence encodes CASSLGGTGNNEQFF.

As DNA, the CDR3 is TGTGCCAGCAGTGCAACTCATTCACCCCTCCACTTT. Amino acids: CASSATHSPLHF. The chain couples TRBV2 to TRBJ1-6; D remains unclear. V dropped 4 bases and J dropped 8 bases, with 6 bases sitting between them. The germline CDR1 and CDR2 sequences are SNHLY and FYNNEI. This CDR3 has 12 amino acids.

This clone was observed a few times. DNA of the CDR3: TGTGCCAGCAGCTTAGCCGGGACAAGCTACGAGCAGTACTTC. Translated: CASSLAGTSYEQYF. V and J are TRBV5-6 and TRBJ2-7; perhaps TRBD1 as D (6 bases). V lost 2 bases, J lost 3 bases, and 12 bases lay in between. Germline V gives CDR1 SGHDT, CDR2 YYEEEE. The CDR3 spans 14 residues.

This sequence joins TRBV9 and TRBJ2-6; D gene unclear. The CDR3 consists of 15 residues. Trimming cost V 0 bases and J 3 bases, with 7 bases left between them. Germline assignment: CDR1 SGDLS and CDR2 YYNGEE. Written as DNA, the CDR3 is TGTGCCAGCAGCGTAGACGGGTTTGGGGCCAACGTCCTGACTTTC. It encodes CASSVDGFGANVLTF.

Regarding this clone: One end of the junction does not line up with germline, which may come from a read error. The chain has TRBV6-1 and TRBJ2-7; tentative D call: TRBD1 (6 bases). The CDR3 spans 15 residues. Per the germline V gene, CDR1 is MNHNS and CDR2 is SASEGT. The CDR3 reads CAGRTQGQSSYEQYF. The CDR3 DNA reads as TGTGCCGGCAGGACCCAAGGACAGAGCTCCTACGAGCAGTACTTC.

The chain has TRBV14 and TRBJ2-7, with 10 nucleotides matching TRBD1. The CDR3 is 15 amino acids. V dropped 3 bases and J dropped 1; count of bases not matched to a gene: 3. Germline V gene lookup returns CDR1 SGHDN and CDR2 FVKESK. The CDR3 loop is CASSQGQGWSYEQYF. CDR3 sequence (DNA): TGTGCCAGCAGCCAGGGACAGGGGTGGTCCTACGAGCAGTACTTC. Based on the CDR3 plus reference TRBV14 and TRBJ2-7, the full variable domain is EAGVTQFPSHSVIEKGQTVTLRCDPISGHDNLYWYRRVMGKEIKFLLHFVKESKQDESGMPNNRFLAERTGGTYSTLKVQPAELEDSGVYFCASSQGQGWSYEQYFGPGTRLTVT.

The V and J genes are TRBV30 and TRBJ1-5; 7 nucleotides align to TRBD1. The length of the CDR3 is 14 residues. Germline CDR1 GTSNPN, CDR2 SVGIG (reference sequence). V was clipped by 3 bases and J by 2 bases; unmatched bases: 4. In DNA, the CDR3 is TGTGCCTGGAGCTCCGGGACAGGCAATCAGCCCCAGCATTTT. Its protein product is CAWSSGTGNQPQHF.

The chain carries TRBV21-1 and TRBJ2-7; the table's D call, TRBD2, has no DNA check behind it. TRBV21-1 is an annotated pseudogene. The CDR3 totals 17 residues. The CDR3 bases are TGTGCCAGCAGCAAGGAAGAAGGTGACTCGTTGGACTACGAGCAGTACTTC. Protein sequence: CASSKEEGDSLDYEQYF.

This chain links TRBV27 with TRBJ2-1, with 9 bases lining up with TRBD1. This CDR3 spans 17 amino acids. The ends lost 2 bases at V and 6 bases at J; junction bases unmatched: 11. Germline V gene data show CDR1 as MNHEY and CDR2 as SMNVEV (reference sequence). The CDR3 spells CASSLVGGQGISNEQFF. The CDR3 region has the DNA TGTGCCAGCAGTTTAGTAGGGGGACAGGGCATTAGCAATGAGCAGTTCTTC.

The J gene is TRBJ1-2, the V gene TRBV5-8, with TRBD1 matching over 7 bases. This CDR3 has 15 amino acids. J gave up 8 bases and V 3 bases, and 13 bases lay outside the gene matches. Per germline, CDR1 SGHTS and CDR2 YDEGEE. CDR3 coding DNA: TGTGCCAGCAGCTCGGGGACAGTCCAAACGGGAGGCTACACCTTC. Amino acid sequence: CASSSGTVQTGGYTF.

This clone has only a few counts. The V and J genes are TRBV10-3 and TRBJ2-7; TRBD2 might be the D (5 bases). Germline CDR1 and CDR2: ENHRY and SYGVKD. CDR3 size: 15 residues. V lost 0 bases to trimming and J lost 0 bases, with 9 bases between them. The CDR3 is CAISESRGFSYEQYF. CDR3 in DNA: TGTGCCATCAGTGAGTCGCGAGGGTTCTCCTACGAGCAGTACTTC.